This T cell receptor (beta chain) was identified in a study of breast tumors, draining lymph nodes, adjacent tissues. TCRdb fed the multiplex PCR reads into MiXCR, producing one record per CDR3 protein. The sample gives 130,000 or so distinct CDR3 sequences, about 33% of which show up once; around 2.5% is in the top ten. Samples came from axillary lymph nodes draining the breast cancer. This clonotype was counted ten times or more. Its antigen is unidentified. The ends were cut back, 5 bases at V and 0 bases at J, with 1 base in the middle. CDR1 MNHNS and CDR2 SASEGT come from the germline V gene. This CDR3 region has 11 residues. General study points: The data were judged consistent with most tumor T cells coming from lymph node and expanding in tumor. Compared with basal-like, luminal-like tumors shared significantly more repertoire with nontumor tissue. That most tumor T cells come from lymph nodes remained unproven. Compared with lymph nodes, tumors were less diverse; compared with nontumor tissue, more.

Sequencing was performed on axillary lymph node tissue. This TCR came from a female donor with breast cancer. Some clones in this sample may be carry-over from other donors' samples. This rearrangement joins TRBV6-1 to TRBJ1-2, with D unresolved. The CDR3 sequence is CASSTNYGYTF. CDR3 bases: TGTGCCAGCAGTACTAACTATGGCTACACCTTC.